This TCR beta chain was sequenced for a study of identical twins. Every donor was a healthy Caucasian. General study points: With beta out-of-frame sequences, excess sharing by twins was weaker. Researchers reported excess low generation probability among twin-shared out-of-frame alpha sequences.

Template switching added a universal primer site, and cDNA bore unique molecular identifiers. TCRdb re-analysed the 5' RACE reads in MiXCR, keeping a single row per CDR3 protein. The sample has some 1,600,000 distinct CDR3 sequences; about 32% are singletons. The germline V and J ends were trimmed by 6 bases and 0 bases, with 16 bases remaining between them. This CDR3 contains 15 residues. Germline V gene lookup returns CDR1 DFQATT and CDR2 SNEGSKA (reference sequence). About this clonotype itself: The antigen is not known.

This sequence was found in a newborn girl in good health. The genes are TRBV20-1 and TRBJ2-3, with D possibly matching TRBD2 (7 bases). Sequencing was carried out using cord blood. CDR3 region: CSALSGRGSTDTQYF. CDR3 sequence (DNA): TGCAGTGCCCTAAGTGGGAGGGGGAGCACAGATACGCAGTATTTT.